This T cell receptor (beta chain) was found in a study of CXCR3-negative and CXCR3-positive naive CD8 T cells. The study made its TRB cDNA libraries by 5' RACE, adding UMI labels. One entry per CDR3 protein, without DNA, is what TCRdb gives after re-calling the 5' RACE reads. The sample is made up of tens of thousands of distinct CDR3 sequences, and the top ten hold around 0.53% of it. CDR1 LGHNA and CDR2 YSLEER come from the germline V gene. The CDR3 loop spans 17 amino acids. A remark on this clonotype: The antigen remains unidentified.

General observations from the study: More hydrophobic TRB CDR3s were found in CXCR3-positive naive cells than in CXCR3-negative naive cells.

The V call is TRBV4-3, the J call TRBJ2-1. The receptor comes from a human donor in good health. Some clones in this sample may be carry-over from other donors' samples. The specimen sequenced was naive CXCR3+ CD8+ T cells from blood. Subset specified: CD45RO-CCR7+CD27+CD95- naive CD8+ T cells expressing CXCR3 (TNR3+). The CDR3 reads CASSQGLVHSSYNEQFF.